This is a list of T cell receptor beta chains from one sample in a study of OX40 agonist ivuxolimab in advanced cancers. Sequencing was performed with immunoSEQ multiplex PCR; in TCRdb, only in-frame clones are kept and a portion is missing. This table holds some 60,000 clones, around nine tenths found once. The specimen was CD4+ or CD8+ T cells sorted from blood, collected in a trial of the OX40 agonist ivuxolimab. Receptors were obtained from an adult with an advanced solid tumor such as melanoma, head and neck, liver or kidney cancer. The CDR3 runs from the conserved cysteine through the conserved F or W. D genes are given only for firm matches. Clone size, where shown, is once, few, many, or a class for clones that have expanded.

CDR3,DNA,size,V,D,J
CASSQLGSSYNEQFF,TGTGCTAGCAGCCAACTAGGGAGCTCCTACAATGAGCAGTTCTTC,-,TRBV7-7,-,TRBJ2-1
CASSLASGGVSYEQYF,TGTGCCAGCAGCTTGGCTAGCGGGGGGGTCTCCTACGAGCAGTACTTC,few,TRBV5-6,TRBD2,TRBJ2-7
CASTQGDQPQHF,TGTGCCAGCACCCAGGGGGATCAGCCCCAGCATTTT,-,TRBV2,TRBD1,TRBJ1-5
CASSLAQDTQYF,TGCGCCAGCAGCCTAGCACAGGATACGCAGTATTTT,-,TRBV5-1,-,TRBJ2-3
CAWRIWGGSQETQYF,TGTGCCTGGAGAATTTGGGGGGGGTCACAAGAGACCCAGTACTTC,-,TRBV30,TRBD2,TRBJ2-5
CASSSLLREQYF,TGTGCCAGCAGCTCCTTACTGCGTGAGCAGTACTTC,-,TRBV11-2,-,TRBJ2-7
CAISGGPNEQYF,TGTGCCATCAGTGGGGGGCCAAACGAGCAGTACTTC,-,TRBV10-3,-,TRBJ2-7
CASSEALARETQYF,TGTGCCAGCAGTGAAGCTCTAGCTCGGGAGACCCAGTACTTC,-,TRBV2,-,TRBJ2-5
CASSSGGGMNTEAFF,TGCGCCAGCAGCTCAGGAGGTGGCATGAACACTGAAGCTTTCTTT,-,TRBV5-1,-,TRBJ1-1
CAWTRGAKSADTQYF,TGTGCCTGGACCCGGGGGGCTAAATCGGCAGATACGCAGTATTTT,-,TRBV30,-,TRBJ2-3
CAWSDGTEIEKLFF,TGTGCCTGGAGTGACGGGACAGAGATAGAAAAACTGTTTTTT,-,TRBV30,TRBD1,TRBJ1-4
CASSLKPSDSYEQYF,TGTGCCAGCAGCTTGAAGCCTAGCGACTCCTACGAGCAGTACTTC,-,TRBV7-8,-,TRBJ2-7
CASSLPTGGSGGTDTQYF,TGCGCCAGCAGCTTGCCCACGGGGGGGAGCGGGGGCACAGATACGCAGTATTTT,-,TRBV5-1,TRBD2,TRBJ2-3
CASSRTIDTQYF,TGTGCCAGCAGTAGGACAATAGATACGCAGTATTTT,-,TRBV2,-,TRBJ2-3
CASRPGTGLNTEAFF,TGTGCCAGCCGTCCCGGGACAGGGTTGAACACTGAAGCTTTCTTT,-,TRBV6-4,TRBD1,TRBJ1-1
CAWSWVNTIYF,TGTGCCTGGAGTTGGGTAAACACCATATATTTT,-,TRBV30,-,TRBJ1-3
CASSPEMNSPLHF,TGTGCCAGCAGCCCCGAAATGAATTCACCCCTCCACTTT,-,TRBV9,-,TRBJ1-6
CASSVEPAGGSTDTQYF,TGTGCCAGCAGCGTAGAGCCAGCGGGGGGAAGCACAGATACGCAGTATTTT,-,TRBV9,TRBD2,TRBJ2-3
CASSQGTASMNTEAFF,TGTGCCAGCTCCCAGGGGACAGCTAGTATGAACACTGAAGCTTTCTTT,-,TRBV18,TRBD1,TRBJ1-1
CASSLTSRETGELFF,TGTGCCAGCAGCTTAACTTCCAGGGAGACCGGGGAGCTGTTTTTT,-,TRBV7-7,-,TRBJ2-2
CASLRGSTLNTEAFF,TGTGCCAGCCTGAGGGGCTCGACACTGAACACTGAAGCTTTCTTT,-,TRBV6-1,-,TRBJ1-1
CASSLVWGRANTEAFF,TGTGCCAGCAGCTTAGTTTGGGGGAGGGCGAACACTGAAGCTTTCTTT,-,TRBV7-9,-,TRBJ1-1
CASSLDEGLAANTGELFF,TGTGCCAGCAGCTTAGATGAGGGACTAGCGGCGAACACCGGGGAGCTGTTTTTT,-,TRBV7-8,TRBD2,TRBJ2-2
CASSPLPGRGENIQYF,TGTGCCAGCTCACCCCTCCCAGGGCGGGGGGAAAACATTCAGTACTTC,-,TRBV18,TRBD2,TRBJ2-4
CASSPAGTGFYEQYF,TGTGCCAGCAGCCCCGCCGGGACAGGGTTCTACGAGCAGTACTTC,-,TRBV9,TRBD1,TRBJ2-7
CASSLLQGNTGELFF,TGTGCCAGCAGTTTACTACAGGGGAACACCGGGGAGCTGTTTTTT,-,TRBV28,-,TRBJ2-2
CASSLVRFEKLFF,TGCGCCAGCAGCTTGGTTAGGTTTGAAAAACTGTTTTTT,few,TRBV5-1,-,TRBJ1-4
CAQGLGVLYGYTF,TGTGCCCAAGGCTTGGGGGTTCTCTATGGCTACACCTTC,-,TRBV6-6,-,TRBJ1-2
CATSRDRLVVNEQFF,TGTGCCACCAGCAGAGATAGGCTAGTCGTCAATGAGCAGTTCTTC,-,TRBV15,-,TRBJ2-1
CASSYSILGNYEQYF,TGTGCCAGCAGTTACTCGATTTTGGGTAACTACGAGCAGTACTTC,-,TRBV6-5,-,TRBJ2-7
CATAPGASGGAAYEQYF,TGTGCCACGGCCCCGGGAGCTAGCGGGGGGGCCGCCTACGAGCAGTACTTC,-,TRBV10-3,TRBD2,TRBJ2-7
CASSSWTRNYNEQFF,TGTGCCAGCAGCTCTTGGACACGAAATTACAATGAGCAGTTCTTC,-,TRBV5-6,-,TRBJ2-1
CASSQGVRGAEETQYF,TGTGCCAGCAGCCAAGGGGTGCGGGGGGCCGAAGAGACCCAGTACTTC,-,TRBV16,TRBD2,TRBJ2-5
CASSSPFTSTDTQYF,TGTGCCAGCAGTTCACCGTTTACTAGCACAGATACGCAGTATTTT,-,TRBV6-1,-,TRBJ2-3
CASSYLATRAYEQYF,TGTGCCAGCAGTTACCTCGCTACCCGGGCCTACGAGCAGTACTTC,-,TRBV6-5,-,TRBJ2-7
CASSLAFSGNTIYF,TGTGCCAGCAGCTTGGCTTTCTCTGGAAACACCATATATTTT,-,TRBV5-4,-,TRBJ1-3
CASSVLGSTNTGELFF,TGTGCCAGCTCAGTTCTGGGGAGTACGAACACCGGGGAGCTGTTTTTT,-,TRBV18,-,TRBJ2-2
CASSLGLTINF,TGTGCCAGCAGCCTGGGACTCACAATAAACTTC,-,TRBV7-2,-,TRBJ2-7
CASSPGGSGVKYEQYF,TGCGCCAGCAGCCCTGGGGGGAGCGGGGTCAAGTACGAGCAGTACTTC,-,TRBV5-1,TRBD2,TRBJ2-7
CASSEVSGRRGSYNEQFF,TGTGCCAGCAGTGAAGTCTCAGGCCGCAGGGGCAGCTACAATGAGCAGTTCTTC,-,TRBV6-1,-,TRBJ2-1
CASSFYRGRDEQFF,TGTGCCAGCAGTTTTTACAGGGGGCGCGATGAGCAGTTCTTC,-,TRBV6-1,TRBD1,TRBJ2-1
CASREQGGSPGELFF,TGTGCCAGCAGAGAACAGGGGGGAAGCCCTGGGGAGCTGTTTTTT,-,TRBV6-1,TRBD1,TRBJ2-2
CASSRTANLYEQYF,TGTGCCAGCAGCCGGACGGCTAATCTATACGAGCAGTACTTC,-,TRBV14,-,TRBJ2-7
CASTLQRVAFF,TGTGCCAGCACCCTTCAGAGGGTAGCTTTCTTT,-,TRBV6-1,-,TRBJ1-1
CASSQEERAREQFF,TGTGCCAGCAGCCAAGAGGAGAGGGCGAGAGAGCAGTTCTTC,once,TRBV4-2,-,TRBJ2-1
CASSQVGYGYTF,TGTGCCAGCAGCCAAGTGGGCTATGGCTACACCTTC,-,TRBV14,-,TRBJ1-2